This TCR beta chain originates from a study of cytomegalovirus exposure and HLA in healthy donors. Trimming left V 7 bases short and J 6 bases short, with 17 bases between. Germline V lookup: CDR1 MDHEN, CDR2 SYDVKM. The CDR3 is 14 residues long. The method was immunoSEQ multiplex PCR; TCRdb's version includes in-frame clones alone and lacks a portion of them. The sample lists 100,000 or so clones; roughly nine tenths were seen once. The sequence came from a man between 18 and 35 years old in good health and CMV-seropositive. The rearrangement links TRBV28 to TRBJ2-3; the D is unclear. Sequenced input: PBMCs. The CDR3 sequence: CASTPPARPDTQYF. The CDR3 region has the DNA TGTGCCAGCACCCCACCGGCTAGGCCGGATACGCAGTATTTT.